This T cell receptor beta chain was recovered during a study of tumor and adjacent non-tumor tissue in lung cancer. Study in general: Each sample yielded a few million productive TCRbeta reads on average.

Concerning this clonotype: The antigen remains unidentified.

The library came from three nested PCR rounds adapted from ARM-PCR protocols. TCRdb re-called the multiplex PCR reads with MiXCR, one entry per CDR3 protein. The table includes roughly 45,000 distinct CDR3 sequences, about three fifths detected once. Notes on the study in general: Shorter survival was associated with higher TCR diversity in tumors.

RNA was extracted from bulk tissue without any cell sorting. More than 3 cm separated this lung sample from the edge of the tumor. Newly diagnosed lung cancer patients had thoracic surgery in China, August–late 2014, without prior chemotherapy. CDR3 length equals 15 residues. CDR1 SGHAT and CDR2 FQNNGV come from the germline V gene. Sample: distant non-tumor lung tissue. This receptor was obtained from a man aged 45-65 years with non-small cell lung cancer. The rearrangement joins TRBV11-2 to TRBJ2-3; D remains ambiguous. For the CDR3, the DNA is TGTATTAGCAACTTAATGAGCTCTAGCACAGATACGCAGTATTTT. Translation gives CISNLMSSSTDTQYF.